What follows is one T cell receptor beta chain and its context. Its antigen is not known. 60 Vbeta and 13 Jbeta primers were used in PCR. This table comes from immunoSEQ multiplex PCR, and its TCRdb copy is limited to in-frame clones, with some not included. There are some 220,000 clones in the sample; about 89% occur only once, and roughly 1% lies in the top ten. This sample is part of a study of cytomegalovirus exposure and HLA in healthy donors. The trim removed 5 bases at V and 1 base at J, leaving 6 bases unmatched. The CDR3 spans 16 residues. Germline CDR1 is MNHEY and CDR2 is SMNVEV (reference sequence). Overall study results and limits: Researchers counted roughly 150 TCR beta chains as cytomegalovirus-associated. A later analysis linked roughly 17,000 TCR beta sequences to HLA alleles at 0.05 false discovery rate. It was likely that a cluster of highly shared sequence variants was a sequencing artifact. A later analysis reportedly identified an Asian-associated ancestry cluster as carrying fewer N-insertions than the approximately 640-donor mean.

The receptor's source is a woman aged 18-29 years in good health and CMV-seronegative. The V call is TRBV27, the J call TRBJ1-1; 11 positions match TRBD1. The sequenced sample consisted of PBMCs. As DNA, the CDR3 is TGTGCCAGCAGTCGTCCCGGGACAGGGGGGAACACTGAAGCTTTCTTT. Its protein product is CASSRPGTGGNTEAFF.